This passage covers 24 T cell receptor beta chains from one sample sequenced in a study of T cell responses to AZD1222 COVID-19 vaccine. Profiled with immunoSEQ multiplex PCR; TCRdb holds only in-frame clones, not every one. Of 90,000 to 130,000 clones listed, approximately 94% are singletons. Sequenced here: peripheral blood, sampled 28 days after the second AZD1222 dose. These receptors were collected from an adult who received the AZD1222 COVID-19 vaccine.

The CDR3 nucleotides read TGCGCCAGCAGCTTGGCCTGGGACAGTGAAGCTTTCTTT. This gives the protein CASSLAWDSEAFF. The V call is TRBV5-1, the J call TRBJ1-1; 7 positions match TRBD1. The V segment lost 0 bases and the J segment 7 bases; nucleotides outside the gene matches: 3. CDR1 is SGHRS and CDR2 is YFSETQ in the germline V gene. The CDR3 has 13 amino acids.

The rearrangement links TRBV12-3 or TRBV12-4 to TRBJ1-6; D is uncertain. The CDR3 sequence is 13 residues long. V lost 7 bases to trimming and J lost 3 bases, with 7 bases between them. As DNA, the CDR3 is TGTGCCAGCACGAGATTCTATAATTCACCCCTCCACTTT. As protein: CASTRFYNSPLHF.

The chain has TRBV4-1 and TRBJ2-2; 12 nucleotides agree with TRBD2. Trimming cost V 7 bases and J 5 bases; bases outside gene matches: 5. The CDR3 totals 15 residues. Germline V gene lookup returns CDR1 MGHRA and CDR2 YSYEKL. The CDR3 loop reads CASNGLAGGTGELFF. The CDR3, as DNA: TGCGCCAGCAACGGCCTAGCGGGAGGGACCGGGGAGCTGTTTTTT.

This clone was seen a handful of times. Here the CDR3 reads CASKMGQGNSPLHF. Written as DNA, the CDR3 is TGTGCCAGTAAGATGGGACAGGGGAATTCACCCCTCCACTTT. The chain is built from TRBV19 and TRBJ1-6; 10 bases fit TRBD1. V trimming: 7 bases; J trimming: 7 bases; junction bases outside the gene matches: 4. Germline lookup yields CDR1 LNHDA and CDR2 SQIVND (reference sequence). The CDR3 has 14 amino acids.

The chain links TRBV4-1 to TRBJ2-7; D is perhaps TRBD2 (6 bases). Germline values: CDR1 MGHRA, CDR2 YSYEKL. V gave up 3 bases and J gave up 3 bases, with 9 bases separating them. This CDR3 is 13 amino acids long. DNA of the CDR3: TGCGCCAGCAGCCACCTGGGGGGCTACGAGCAGTACTTC. This translates into CASSHLGGYEQYF.

This chain connects TRBV6-1 to TRBJ1-5; D is unclear. The CDR3 runs to 15 residues. Trimming removed 2 bases at V and 3 bases at J, with 11 bases between. Germline CDR1 MNHNS, CDR2 SASEGT. The CDR3 loop is CASSERPRNNQPQHF. In DNA form, the CDR3 reads TGTGCCAGCAGTGAACGGCCCAGGAACAATCAGCCCCAGCATTTT.

The J gene is TRBJ2-1, the V gene TRBV20-1, with TRBD2 matching 8 bases. J lost 9 bases, V lost 6 bases, and 4 bases had no gene match. This CDR3 spans 11 amino acids. Looked up from germline, CDR1 is DFQATT and CDR2 is SNEGSKA (reference sequence). CDR3 sequence (DNA): TGCAGTGCCGGGGGGGAGAGTGAGCAGTTCTTC. Encoded protein: CSAGGESEQFF.

This chain links TRBV27 with TRBJ2-7; 7 bases line up with TRBD2. Trimming at V came to 3 bases and at J to 5 bases, leaving 13 bases not matched to a gene. There are 16 residues in the CDR3. Germline V lookup: CDR1 MNHEY, CDR2 SMNVEV (reference sequence). CDR3 region: CASSFVGGLAGDEQYF. The CDR3 DNA follows: TGTGCCAGCAGTTTCGTGGGGGGTTTGGCGGGAGACGAGCAGTACTTC.

The chain recombines TRBV6-4 with TRBJ2-1; the match to TRBD2 covers 11 bases. The CDR3 is 15 residues long. Germline CDR1 MRHNA, CDR2 SNTAGT. Germline trimming cut 6 bases from V and 4 bases from J; bases unmatched to any gene: 5. Written as DNA, the CDR3 is TGTGCCAGCAGCCTCACTAGCGGGAGTTACAATGAGCAGTTCTTC. Amino acids: CASSLTSGSYNEQFF.

This chain links TRBV5-1 with TRBJ1-2, with unresolved D. Per germline, CDR1 SGHRS and CDR2 YFSETQ. CDR3 length equals 16 residues. Trimming removed 4 bases at V and 8 bases at J, with 24 bases between. CDR3 coding DNA: TGCGCCAGCAGCCGAGGCACCTCTACCACCCTTGGCGGCTACACCTTC. Amino acid sequence: CASSRGTSTTLGGYTF.

The chain joins TRBV2 to TRBJ2-5, with D possibly being TRBD1 (7 bases). In germline, CDR1 is SNHLY, CDR2 FYNNEI. Trimming shortened V by 4 bases and J by 10 bases, and 19 bases separated the two germline ends. This CDR3 has 14 residues. This chain's CDR3 is CASSAGPPRGDQYF. CDR3 sequence (DNA): TGTGCCAGCAGTGCAGGTCCGCCCAGGGGGGACCAGTACTTC.

CDR3 bases: TGCGCCAGCAGCTTGGGATTGCGTCTAGGACAGGGAAATGAAAAACTGTTTTTT. It encodes CASSLGLRLGQGNEKLFF. The chain has TRBV5-1 and TRBJ1-4; 8 positions match TRBD1. CDR3 length: 18 residues. The germline CDR1 and CDR2 sequences are SGHRS and YFSETQ. Germline trimming cut 0 bases from V and 5 bases from J; bases unmatched to any gene: 12.

This chain connects TRBV14 to TRBJ1-5; D perhaps matches TRBD1 (5 bases). V was pared by 1 base and J by 7 bases, with 11 bases between. The CDR3 consists of 14 residues. From germline, CDR1 is SGHDN and CDR2 FVKESK. CDR3 sequence reads: CASSQAGRDQPQHF. Here the CDR3 DNA reads TGTGCCAGCAGCCAAGCTGGGAGGGACCAGCCCCAGCATTTT. Full variable domain (remainder filled in from reference TRBV14 and TRBJ1-5): EAGVTQFPSHSVIEKGQTVTLRCDPISGHDNLYWYRRVMGKEIKFLLHFVKESKQDESGMPNNRFLAERTGGTYSTLKVQPAELEDSGVYFCASSQAGRDQPQHFGDGTRLSIL.

V gene TRBV2 combines with J gene TRBJ1-2, with no clear D. Germline assignment: CDR1 SNHLY and CDR2 FYNNEI. CDR3 size: 9 residues. V lost 8 bases and J lost 6, with 4 bases in between. CDR3 sequence reads: CASGDGYTF. For the CDR3, the DNA is TGTGCCAGCGGAGATGGCTACACCTTC.

This clone occurred once. The rearrangement links TRBV6-4 to TRBJ2-1, with a tentative D call TRBD1 (5 bases). This CDR3 has 13 residues. Germline-derived CDR1 and CDR2 are MRHNA and SNTAGT. The ends were cut back, 5 bases at V and 7 bases at J, with 12 bases in the middle. The CDR3 sequence is CASSFTGQNEQFF. CDR3 nucleotide sequence: TGTGCCAGCAGTTTCACAGGCCAAAATGAGCAGTTCTTC.

The gene calls are TRBV30 and TRBJ1-2, with a tentative D call TRBD1 (6 bases). The CDR3 runs to 13 residues. Germline values: CDR1 GTSNPN, CDR2 SVGIG (reference sequence). V dropped 0 bases and J dropped 8 bases, with 13 bases sitting between them. The CDR3 sequence: CAWSVNGGWGYTF. CDR3 bases: TGTGCCTGGAGTGTAAACGGGGGCTGGGGCTACACCTTC.

The chain uses TRBV9 and TRBJ1-3, with D possibly being TRBD1 (5 bases). Germline loops: CDR1 SGDLS, CDR2 YYNGEE. This CDR3 has 15 amino acids. V lost 4 bases to trimming and J lost 4 bases, with 15 bases between them. CDR3 residues: CASSRGGAEGNTIYF. Written as DNA, the CDR3 is TGTGCCAGCAGCCGAGGAGGGGCGGAAGGAAACACCATATATTTT.

This clone was observed once. The CDR3 protein is CASRSWGDQPQHF. As DNA, the CDR3 is TGTGCCAGCAGATCGTGGGGAGATCAGCCCCAGCATTTT. The chain recombines TRBV6-5 with TRBJ1-5; D is unclear. CDR1 is MNHEY, CDR2 SVGAGI, per germline. The V and J ends lost 6 bases and 5 bases respectively, with 11 bases between them. The CDR3 consists of 13 residues.

The J gene is TRBJ2-5, the V gene TRBV29-1; 9 nucleotides agree with TRBD1. The CDR3 is made up of 15 amino acids. The germline V gene encodes CDR1 SQVTM and CDR2 ANQGSEA. V lost 6 bases to trimming and J lost 5 bases; unmatched junction nucleotides: 13. CDR3 sequence (DNA): TGCAGCGTGAAACCTTCAGGACAGGGGAGCGAGACCCAGTACTTC. Translation gives CSVKPSGQGSETQYF.

CDR3 coding DNA: TGTGCCAGCAGCTTAGGCAGGGGCCACACAGATACGCAGTATTTT. Its translation is CASSLGRGHTDTQYF. The rearrangement joins TRBV11-2 to TRBJ2-3; D is possibly TRBD1 (6 bases). This CDR3 has 15 residues. Germline-derived CDR1 and CDR2 are SGHAT and FQNNGV. V shed 1 base and J shed 2 bases, with 10 bases lying between them. The variable domain in full, completed from reference TRBV11-2 and TRBJ2-3, reads EAGVAQSPRYKIIEKRQSVAFWCNPISGHATLYWYQQILGQGPKLLIQFQNNGVVDDSQLPKDRFSAERLKGVDSTLKIQPAKLEDSAVYLCASSLGRGHTDTQYFGPGTRLTVL.

V is TRBV28 and J is TRBJ1-2, with TRBD1 matching over 10 bases. Germline CDR1 MDHEN, CDR2 SYDVKM. With V trimmed by 5 bases and J by 5 bases, 2 bases remained unmatched. This CDR3 is built from 13 residues. In DNA, the CDR3 is TGTGCCAGCAGTCGACAGGGGGCGTATGGCTACACCTTC. Translated, it gives CASSRQGAYGYTF.

The rearrangement links TRBV7-9 to TRBJ2-5, with D possibly matching TRBD1 (5 bases). The CDR3 consists of 14 residues. Between the trimmed V and J ends, which lost 3 bases and 1 base, there was a span of 9 bases. CDR1 is SEHNR, CDR2 FQNEAQ, per germline (reference sequence). CDR3 in amino acids: CASSFTGIQETQYF. CDR3 in DNA: TGTGCCAGCAGCTTTACAGGAATCCAAGAGACCCAGTACTTC.

The chain has TRBV5-6 and TRBJ2-1, with D unresolved. Trimming removed 4 bases from V and 8 bases from J, with 16 bases in between. The CDR3 runs to 14 residues. Germline lookup yields CDR1 SGHDT and CDR2 YYEEEE. The CDR3 nucleotides read TGTGCCAGCAGCCCCCGGTTAGGGTGGCATGAGCAGTTCTTC. Residues: CASSPRLGWHEQFF.

This clone was detected only a few times. The chain links TRBV6-6 to TRBJ1-1; possibly TRBD1 for D (6 bases). Germline V gives CDR1 MNHNY, CDR2 SVGAGI (reference sequence). CDR3 size: 15 residues. Trimming left V 6 bases short and J 4 bases short, with 18 bases between. CDR3 loop: CASRRGGGGGTEAFF. The DNA for the CDR3 is TGTGCCAGCAGAAGAGGGGGGGGCGGAGGCACTGAAGCTTTCTTT.